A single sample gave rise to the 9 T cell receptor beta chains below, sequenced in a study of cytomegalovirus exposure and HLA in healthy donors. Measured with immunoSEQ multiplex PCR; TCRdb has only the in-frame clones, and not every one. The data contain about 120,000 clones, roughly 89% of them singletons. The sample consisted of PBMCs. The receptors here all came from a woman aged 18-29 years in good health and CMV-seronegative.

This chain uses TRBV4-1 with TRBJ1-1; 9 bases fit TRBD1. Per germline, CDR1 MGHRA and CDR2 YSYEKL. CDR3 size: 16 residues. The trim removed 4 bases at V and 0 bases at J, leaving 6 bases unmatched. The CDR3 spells CASSLGQGWVNTEAFF. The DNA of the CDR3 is TGCGCCAGCAGCCTGGGACAGGGATGGGTGAACACTGAAGCTTTCTTT.

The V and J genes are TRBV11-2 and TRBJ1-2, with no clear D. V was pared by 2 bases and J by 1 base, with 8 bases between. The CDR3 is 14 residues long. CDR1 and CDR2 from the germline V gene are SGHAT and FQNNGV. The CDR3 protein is CASSLNRHNYGYTF. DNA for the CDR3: TGTGCCAGCAGCTTAAACAGACATAACTATGGCTACACCTTC. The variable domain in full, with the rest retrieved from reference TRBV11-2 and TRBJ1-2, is EAGVAQSPRYKIIEKRQSVAFWCNPISGHATLYWYQQILGQGPKLLIQFQNNGVVDDSQLPKDRFSAERLKGVDSTLKIQPAKLEDSAVYLCASSLNRHNYGYTFGSGTRLTVV.

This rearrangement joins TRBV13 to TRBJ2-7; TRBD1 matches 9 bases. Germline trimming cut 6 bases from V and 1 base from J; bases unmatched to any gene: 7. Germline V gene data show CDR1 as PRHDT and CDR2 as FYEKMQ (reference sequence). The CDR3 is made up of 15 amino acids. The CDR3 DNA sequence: TGTGCCAGCAGTATAAGGGACAGGGCGTCCTACGAGCAGTACTTC. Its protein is CASSIRDRASYEQYF.

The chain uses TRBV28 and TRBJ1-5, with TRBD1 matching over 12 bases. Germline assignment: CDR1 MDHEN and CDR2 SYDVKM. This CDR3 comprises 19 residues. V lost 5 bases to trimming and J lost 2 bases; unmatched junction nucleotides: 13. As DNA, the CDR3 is TGTGCCAGCAGTCCCACCGCGGGACAGGGGGCTTGGGGCAATCAGCCCCAGCATTTT. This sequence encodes CASSPTAGQGAWGNQPQHF.

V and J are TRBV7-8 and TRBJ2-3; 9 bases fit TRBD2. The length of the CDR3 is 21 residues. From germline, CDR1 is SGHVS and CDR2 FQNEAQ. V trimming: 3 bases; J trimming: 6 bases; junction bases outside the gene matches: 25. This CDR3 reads CASSFFGGRAETYWETDTQYF. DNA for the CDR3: TGTGCCAGCAGCTTCTTTGGCGGGAGGGCGGAAACCTACTGGGAGACCGATACGCAGTATTTT.

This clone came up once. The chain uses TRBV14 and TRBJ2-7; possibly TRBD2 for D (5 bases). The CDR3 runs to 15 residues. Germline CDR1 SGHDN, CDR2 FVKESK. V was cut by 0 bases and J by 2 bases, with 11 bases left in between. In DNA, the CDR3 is TGTGCCAGCAGCCAAGAGAGGGCCGTTACCTACGAGCAGTACTTC. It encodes CASSQERAVTYEQYF.

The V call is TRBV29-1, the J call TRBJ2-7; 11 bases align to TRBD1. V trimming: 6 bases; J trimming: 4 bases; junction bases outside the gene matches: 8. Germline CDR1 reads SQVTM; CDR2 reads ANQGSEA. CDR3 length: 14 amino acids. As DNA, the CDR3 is TGCAGCGTCAAAAGCGGGACAGGGGGGTACGAGCAGTACTTC. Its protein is CSVKSGTGGYEQYF.

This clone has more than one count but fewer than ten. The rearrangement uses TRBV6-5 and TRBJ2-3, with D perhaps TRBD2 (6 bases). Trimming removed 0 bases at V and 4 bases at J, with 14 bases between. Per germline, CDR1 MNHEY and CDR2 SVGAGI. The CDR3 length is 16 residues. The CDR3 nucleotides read TGTGCCAGCAGTTACTCGTCGGGAGCGGCACCAGATACGCAGTATTTT. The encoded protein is CASSYSSGAAPDTQYF.

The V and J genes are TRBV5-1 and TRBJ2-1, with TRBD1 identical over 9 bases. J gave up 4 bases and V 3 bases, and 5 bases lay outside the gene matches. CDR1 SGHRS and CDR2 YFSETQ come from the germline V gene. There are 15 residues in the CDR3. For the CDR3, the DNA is TGCGCCAGCAGCTCGGACAGGGGATTTTACAATGAGCAGTTCTTC. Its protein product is CASSSDRGFYNEQFF.